Listed here are 19 T cell receptor beta chains from one sample, sequenced in a study of blood T cell repertoires in COVID-19. This table comes from immunoSEQ multiplex PCR, and its TCRdb copy is limited to in-frame clones, with some not included. The table records fewer than 200,000 clones, 86% of them present only once. The sequenced sample consisted of PBMCs or T cells enriched from blood (not recorded which). All receptors come from a woman between 35 and 50 years old in a cohort exposed to, infected with or recovered from COVID-19 (not recorded which).

The chain recombines TRBV19 with TRBJ2-1; a weak D match, TRBD1 (6 bases). V lost 9 bases and J 1 base, leaving 16 bases between the germline ends. The germline V gene encodes CDR1 LNHDA and CDR2 SQIVND (reference sequence). The CDR3 has 15 residues. The CDR3 DNA reads as TGTGCCAGCGAAGAAGGGCAGGGGTCCTACAATGAGCAGTTCTTC. It translates to CASEEGQGSYNEQFF.

The CDR3 bases are TGTGCCAGCAGTTTATCAGGACAGGGTCGGGTGAACACTGAAGCTTTCTTT. Its translation is CASSLSGQGRVNTEAFF. The V call is TRBV27, the J call TRBJ1-1, with 8 bases lining up with TRBD1. The CDR3 is 17 amino acids. Losses at the gene ends were 0 bases for V and 0 bases for J; bases not matched to a gene: 6. Germline V gives CDR1 MNHEY, CDR2 SMNVEV (reference sequence).

In regard to this clone: The sample carries other DNA sequences with the same CDR3. The chain couples TRBV28 to TRBJ1-1; TRBD1 aligns across 7 bases. The CDR3 is made up of 13 amino acids. V was clipped by 4 bases and J by 5 bases; unmatched bases: 4. Germline values: CDR1 MDHEN, CDR2 SYDVKM. CDR3 protein: CASSWTGLTEAFF. As DNA, the CDR3 is TGTGCCAGCAGTTGGACAGGTCTTACTGAAGCTTTCTTT.

The chain joins TRBV4-1 to TRBJ1-6; 7 bases line up with TRBD1. V was clipped by 3 bases and J by 7 bases; unmatched bases: 0. The CDR3 covers 13 residues. Germline CDR1 reads MGHRA; CDR2 reads YSYEKL. CDR3 coding DNA: TGCGCCAGCAGCCAGACAGGGAATTCACCCCTCCACTTT. Its protein is CASSQTGNSPLHF.

This chain links TRBV3-1 (or the pseudogene TRBV3-2) with TRBJ1-4; D perhaps matches TRBD1 (5 bases). V was pared by 0 bases and J by 8 bases, with 13 bases between. The CDR3 is made up of 15 amino acids. In germline, CDR1 is LGHDT, CDR2 YNNKEL (reference sequence). Written as DNA, the CDR3 is TGTGCCAGCAGCCAAGATCCCAGGGTATGGGAAAAACTGTTTTTT. Amino acids: CASSQDPRVWEKLFF.

This clone was counted between two and nine times. This chain's CDR3 is CASSGQGYNEQFF. The CDR3 nucleotides read TGTGCCAGCAGTGGACAGGGTTACAATGAGCAGTTCTTC. V gene TRBV2 combines with J gene TRBJ2-1; 7 nucleotides agree with TRBD1. The CDR3 totals 13 residues. Trimming at V came to 4 bases and at J to 4 bases, leaving 1 base not matched to a gene. The V gene's germline CDR1 is SNHLY and CDR2 FYNNEI.

The V gene is TRBV25-1, the J gene TRBJ2-5; 8 bases are shared with TRBD1. The J segment lost 2 bases and the V segment lost 3 bases, leaving 5 bases of the junction unmatched. CDR1 is MGHDK, CDR2 SYGVNS, per germline. There are 15 residues in the CDR3. The CDR3 bases are TGTGCCAGCAGTGATTCGTACAGGGGGCAAGAGACCCAGTACTTC. Encoded protein: CASSDSYRGQETQYF.

This chain joins TRBV5-5 and TRBJ2-3; D is possibly TRBD1 (7 bases). With 3 bases removed from V and 2 bases from J, the gap between germline ends came to 19 bases. Germline V gene data show CDR1 as SGHKS and CDR2 as YYEKEE (reference sequence). The length of the CDR3 is 17 residues. The CDR3 loop reads CASSWRDSRSFTDTQYF. The CDR3 DNA reads TGTGCCAGCAGCTGGAGGGACAGCAGGTCCTTCACAGATACGCAGTATTTT.

The chain has TRBV5-4 and TRBJ2-3, with unresolved D. Trimming removed 1 base from V and 6 bases from J, with 15 bases in between. This CDR3 is built from 15 residues. Per germline, CDR1 SGHNT and CDR2 YYREEE (reference sequence). CDR3 region: CASSLNLGLQDTQYF. The CDR3 nucleotides read TGTGCCAGCAGCTTGAACTTGGGCCTACAGGATACGCAGTATTTT.

CDR3 amino acids: CASSLVRGEKLFF. In nucleotides, the CDR3 is TGTGCCAGCAGCTTAGTCCGGGGTGAAAAACTGTTTTTT. The rearrangement links TRBV11-3 to TRBJ1-4; D call uncertain. The CDR3 is 13 amino acids. V was cut by 1 base and J by 7 bases, with 7 bases left in between. Germline V lookup: CDR1 SGHNT, CDR2 YENEEA.

The chain employs TRBV23-1 and TRBJ1-1, with TRBD1 matching over 8 bases. TRBV23-1 is an ORF, with its function uncertain. J gave up 4 bases and V 0 bases, and 13 bases lay outside the gene matches. This CDR3 contains 18 residues. DNA for the CDR3: TGCGCCAGCAGTCAATCGGCGGACAGGGCTACCTCATCCACTGAAGCTTTCTTT. Encoded protein: CASSQSADRATSSTEAFF.

The V gene is TRBV9, the J gene TRBJ2-1; TRBD1 matches at 9 bases. Germline lookup yields CDR1 SGDLS and CDR2 YYNGEE. The CDR3 spans 17 residues. Trimming took 4 bases from V and 2 from J; bases not matched to a gene: 10. The CDR3 nucleotides read TGTGCCAGCAGCATCGGGACAGGGATTGGGGCCTACAATGAGCAGTTCTTC. Translating gives CASSIGTGIGAYNEQFF.

This clone was detected only a few times. CDR3 in DNA: TGTGCCAGTAGTATATTTCCGACAGGGGCTGGGGCCAACGTCCTGACTTTC. Protein sequence: CASSIFPTGAGANVLTF. The chain uses TRBV19 and TRBJ2-6; TRBD1 agrees at 8 bases. V trimming: 2 bases; J trimming: 2 bases; junction bases outside the gene matches: 5. The CDR3 is made up of 17 amino acids. Germline loops: CDR1 LNHDA, CDR2 SQIVND (reference sequence).

The chain carries TRBV11-2 and TRBJ1-2; 7 positions agree with TRBD1. Trimming cost V 0 bases and J 2 bases; bases outside gene matches: 3. There are 15 residues in the CDR3. Germline CDR1 and CDR2: SGHAT and FQNNGV. The DNA of the CDR3 is TGTGCCAGCAGCTTAGAGTCAGGGGGGAACTATGGCTACACCTTC. Protein product: CASSLESGGNYGYTF.

V gene TRBV19 combines with J gene TRBJ2-7; 16 bases are shared with TRBD2. With V trimmed by 4 bases and J by 4 bases, 7 bases remained unmatched. Per germline, CDR1 LNHDA and CDR2 SQIVND (reference sequence). The CDR3 sequence is 17 residues long. CDR3 sequence: CASSRGLAGGPWYEQYF. The CDR3 DNA reads as TGTGCCAGTAGTAGGGGACTAGCGGGAGGGCCTTGGTACGAGCAGTACTTC.

The rearrangement links TRBV6-1 to TRBJ2-3, with D maybe TRBD1 (5 bases). The V end lost 4 bases, the J end lost 0 bases, and 20 bases lay between the germline ends. CDR3 size: 18 residues. In germline, CDR1 is MNHNS, CDR2 SASEGT. The CDR3 nucleotides are TGTGCCAGCAGTGCCTACCCTGGGGCGAACCCTAGCACAGATACGCAGTATTTT. This gives the protein CASSAYPGANPSTDTQYF.

This chain connects TRBV10-1 to TRBJ1-2; TRBD1 matches 9 bases. CDR1 and CDR2 from the germline V gene are WNHNN and SYGVQD (reference sequence). Losses at the gene ends were 8 bases for V and 6 bases for J; bases not matched to a gene: 13. The CDR3 covers 15 residues. The CDR3 DNA is TGCGCCAGCTCTCATCGGACAGGGGCGGTCGATGGCTACACCTTC. Its protein is CASSHRTGAVDGYTF.

The chain couples TRBV4-1 to TRBJ2-7; 13 nucleotides align to TRBD2. CDR1 and CDR2 (germline): MGHRA, YSYEKL. The CDR3 sequence is 14 residues long. The V segment lost 4 bases and the J segment 5 bases; nucleotides outside the gene matches: 2. This CDR3 is CASSLGLAGDEQYF. CDR3 sequence (DNA): TGCGCCAGCAGCCTAGGACTAGCGGGAGACGAGCAGTACTTC.

V gene TRBV4-3 combines with J gene TRBJ2-7, with 8 bases fitting TRBD1. From germline, CDR1 is LGHNA and CDR2 YSLEER. The V gene end was trimmed by 0 bases and the J gene end by 5 bases; junction bases not matched to a gene: 12. The length of the CDR3 is 17 residues. CDR3 nucleotides: TGCGCCAGCAGCCAAGAGGTTCGGACAGGGATGATCGACGAGCAGTACTTC. Translating gives CASSQEVRTGMIDEQYF.